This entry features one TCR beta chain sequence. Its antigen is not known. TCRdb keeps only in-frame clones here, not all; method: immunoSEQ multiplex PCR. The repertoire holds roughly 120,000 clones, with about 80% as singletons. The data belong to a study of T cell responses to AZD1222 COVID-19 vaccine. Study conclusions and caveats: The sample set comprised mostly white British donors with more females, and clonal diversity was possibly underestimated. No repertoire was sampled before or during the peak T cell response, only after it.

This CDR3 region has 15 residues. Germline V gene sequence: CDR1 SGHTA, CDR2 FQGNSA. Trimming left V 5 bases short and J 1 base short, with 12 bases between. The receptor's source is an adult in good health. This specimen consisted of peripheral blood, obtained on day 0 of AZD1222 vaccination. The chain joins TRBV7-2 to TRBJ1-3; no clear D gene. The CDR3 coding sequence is TGTGCCAGCAGCCCCGGACGTTCTTCTGGAAACACCATATATTTT. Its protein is CASSPGRSSGNTIYF.